These 13 T cell receptor beta chains came from one sample sequenced in a study of T cells in localized non-small cell lung cancer. Sequencing was performed with immunoSEQ multiplex PCR; in TCRdb, only in-frame clones are kept and a portion is missing. Seen here are 5,000 to 7,000 clones, 85% observed once, and the top ten hold approximately 9%. The specimen was PBMCs, collected before any cancer treatment. The receptors here all came from a woman aged 35 to 70 with stage II lung adenocarcinoma.

The table lists this clone with a count of one. V is TRBV6-5 and J is TRBJ2-4; D may be TRBD1 (6 bases). The CDR3 has 12 residues. V lost 6 bases and J lost 9, with 12 bases in between. CDR1 MNHEY and CDR2 SVGAGI come from the germline V gene. The CDR3 is CASSQQGGIQYF. Written as DNA, the CDR3 is TGTGCCAGCAGCCAACAAGGGGGCATTCAGTACTTC.

The chain recombines TRBV6-5 with TRBJ2-2; 7 bases are a match to TRBD1. The CDR3 consists of 15 residues. Trimming took 6 bases from V and 1 from J; bases not matched to a gene: 5. CDR1 is MNHEY and CDR2 is SVGAGI in the germline V gene. CDR3 loop: CASRSGTENTGELFF. The CDR3 bases are TGTGCCAGCAGGTCCGGGACAGAGAACACCGGGGAGCTGTTTTTT.

This sequence joins TRBV19 and TRBJ2-1, with 11 bases lining up with TRBD2. V lost 8 bases to trimming and J lost 10 bases; unmatched junction nucleotides: 16. Germline CDR1 LNHDA, CDR2 SQIVND (reference sequence). The CDR3 is 16 residues long. This CDR3 reads CASWGYGLAGGREQFF. As DNA, the CDR3 is TGTGCCAGTTGGGGGTATGGGCTAGCGGGAGGTCGAGAGCAGTTCTTC.

The CDR3 region has the DNA TGTGCCAGCGGTGAGGGGACAGATACGCAGTATTTT. Translated, it gives CASGEGTDTQYF. The gene calls are TRBV5-4 and TRBJ2-3, with D perhaps matching TRBD1 or TRBD2 (5 bases each). V lost 7 bases and J 3 bases, leaving 9 bases between the germline ends. The CDR3 is 12 amino acids. CDR1 and CDR2 from the germline V gene are SGHNT and YYREEE (reference sequence).

The chain links TRBV5-4 to TRBJ2-2; D gene uncertain. V shed 4 bases and J shed 3 bases, with 4 bases lying between them. Germline V gene lookup returns CDR1 SGHNT and CDR2 YYREEE (reference sequence). The CDR3 has 12 amino acids. The CDR3 loop reads CASSHYTGELFF. The CDR3 DNA is TGTGCCAGCAGCCACTACACCGGGGAGCTGTTTTTT.

This rearrangement joins TRBV6-5 to TRBJ1-5, with D possibly TRBD1 on 5 matching bases. The CDR3 covers 14 residues. Germline V CDR1 and CDR2: MNHEY, SVGAGI. Trimming pared 10 bases from V and 4 bases from J, leaving 17 bases between. The CDR3 region has the DNA TGTGCCACCTCGATCGGGACCGGGAATCAGCCCCAGCATTTT. Translated: CATSIGTGNQPQHF.

The chain's CDR3 is CASSSRQAPNSPLHF. The CDR3 DNA sequence: TGTGCCAGCAGTTCCAGACAGGCCCCAAATTCACCCCTCCACTTT. V and J are TRBV27 and TRBJ1-6; D possibly corresponds to TRBD1 (6 bases). V was trimmed by 4 bases and J by 7 bases, leaving 14 bases between them. The CDR3 sequence is 15 residues long. Germline assignment: CDR1 MNHEY and CDR2 SMNVEV (reference sequence).

The chain employs TRBV9 and TRBJ2-1; possible D gene TRBD2, 6 bases. The germline V gene has CDR1 SGDLS and CDR2 YYNGEE. There are 16 residues in the CDR3. V was clipped by 0 bases and J by 8 bases, with 18 bases between them. CDR3 residues: CASSVGPSGSNYEQFF. The CDR3 bases are TGTGCCAGCAGCGTAGGCCCCTCCGGGAGTAACTATGAGCAGTTCTTC.

For the CDR3, the DNA is TGTGCCAGCAGCCCGAGGGGGGAGGGCACAGATACGCAGTATTTT. Translation gives CASSPRGEGTDTQYF. The V and J genes are TRBV7-6 and TRBJ2-3, with D perhaps matching TRBD1 or TRBD2 (6 bases each). V lost 5 bases, J lost 1 base, and 13 bases lay in between. Germline CDR1 reads SGHVS; CDR2 reads FNYEAQ. The CDR3 totals 15 residues.

This chain uses TRBV4-3 with TRBJ2-7; TRBD1 aligns across 7 bases. The CDR3 is 13 residues long. J was trimmed by 7 bases and V by 0 bases; bases with no gene match: 3. Germline loops: CDR1 LGHNA, CDR2 YSLEER. Here the CDR3 reads CASSQDPGGEQYF. CDR3 DNA sequence: TGCGCCAGCAGCCAAGATCCAGGGGGTGAGCAGTACTTC.

The rearrangement links TRBV5-8 to TRBJ2-7; a weak D match, TRBD1 (6 bases). Germline V CDR1 and CDR2: SGHTS, YDEGEE. This CDR3 region has 12 residues. Trimming left V 7 bases short and J 3 bases short, with 11 bases between. The CDR3 region is CASVGTSYEQYF. As DNA, the CDR3 is TGTGCCAGCGTCGGGACAAGCTACGAGCAGTACTTC.

This clone was recorded a few times. The chain has TRBV30 and TRBJ1-1, with TRBD1 identical over 7 bases. This CDR3 is built from 11 residues. Germline CDR1 and CDR2: GTSNPN and SVGIG (reference sequence). The V segment lost 1 base and the J segment 10 bases; nucleotides outside the gene matches: 3. In nucleotides, the CDR3 is TGTGCCTGGAGTGCCTACAGGGGAGCTTTCTTT. Its translation is CAWSAYRGAFF.

This chain links TRBV7-9 with TRBJ1-1; possibly TRBD1 for D (6 bases). The CDR3 runs 15 residues. Per the germline V gene, CDR1 is SEHNR and CDR2 is FQNEAQ (reference sequence). The V end was cut by 2 bases, the J end by 4 bases, with 14 bases between. The CDR3 is CASSLTQGKGTEAFF. The CDR3 nucleotides read TGTGCCAGCAGCTTAACCCAGGGGAAGGGCACTGAAGCTTTCTTT.